Given below is one TCR beta chain in context. This clonotype was observed a handful of times. Its antigen is still unknown. The input lacks base qualities; no much larger clone sits a single base away. RNA was extracted with the RNeasy kit and roughly 0.45 to 1 ug was reverse transcribed using random hexamers. The immunoSEQ multiplex PCR assay, covering 54 Vbeta and 13 Jbeta segments, was used to amplify TCR beta CDR3 regions. PCR amplification bias was corrected by using a synthetic template baseline for primer optimization and computational correction. The original methods were these. Reads were assigned to V, D and J genes according to IMGT and analyzed in immunoSEQ Analyzer, with only productive sequences retained. To calculate clonality, Shannon entropy was normalized by log2 of the number of productive unique sequences and then subtracted from one. For each patient and control, public and private clones were evaluated among the 100 most prevalent clones. A clone was defined as Susac-specific if it was absent from the healthy and MS cohorts, from over a thousand published viral clones and from other ImmuneACCESS disease sequences. The public reads were reanalyzed by TCRdb: fastp trimming at Q25, MiXCR alignment, in-frame beta chains only. All rows with the same CDR3 protein become a single entry with the most common DNA and genes. V and J calls and clone size were set by TCRdb, not the authors. Recorded for this sample are approximately 110,000 distinct CDR3 sequences; 90% to 95% of them occurred a single time. The leading ten clones occupy 0.065% to 0.09% of the sample.

Peripheral blood CD8+ and CD4+ T cells from healthy donors, Susac syndrome patients and multiple sclerosis patients were profiled by high-throughput TCR beta sequencing. Healthy donors were age- and sex-matched controls. Bulk CD8+ and CD4+ T cells were purified magnetically by negative isolation, whereas CD8+ TEMRA cells were enriched by FACS. Blood was drawn into EDTA tubes, processed within 24 hours, and PBMCs were isolated by density gradient centrifugation. PBMCs intended for TCR sequencing were frozen in liquid nitrogen and were later thawed in a 37 degrees C water bath. A purity of at least 90% was achieved for sorted or isolated CD4+, CD8+ and CD8+ TEMRA cells. Including cysteine and phenylalanine, the CDR3 has 12 amino acids. Only CDR3 DNA is held: 36 bases, read in frame from base 1. The V and J ends are trimmed by 1 base and 7 bases, leaving 5 bases between them. As encoded in the germline V gene, CDR1 is SGHTA while CDR2 is FQGNSA.

The data were obtained in a study of CD8 T cells in Susac syndrome (dated by TCRdb to between 2019 and 2020). Background for the entire study: Repertoire sequencing was used to test whether CD8+ T cell activation and differentiation in Susac syndrome was antigen driven. The investigation overall reported the following: The study acknowledged that relatively few individuals were included in the TCR sequencing and HLA analysis.

Material: CD4+ T cells from PBMCs. Recombination joined TRBV7-2 with TRBJ2-1, with an unclear D gene assignment. This TCR came from a human donor in good health. The nucleotide sequence is TGTGCCAGCAGCTTAGGACGTAATGAGCAGTTCTTC. This is translated as CASSLGRNEQFF.